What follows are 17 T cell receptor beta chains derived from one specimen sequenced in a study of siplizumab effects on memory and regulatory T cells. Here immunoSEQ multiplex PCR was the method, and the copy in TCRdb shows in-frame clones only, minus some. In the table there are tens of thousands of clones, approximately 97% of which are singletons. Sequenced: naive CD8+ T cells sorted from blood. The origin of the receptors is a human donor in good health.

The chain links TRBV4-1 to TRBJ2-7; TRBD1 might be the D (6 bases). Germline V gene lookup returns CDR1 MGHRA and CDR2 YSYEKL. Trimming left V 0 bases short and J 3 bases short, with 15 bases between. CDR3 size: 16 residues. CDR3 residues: CASSQDVVGARYEQYF. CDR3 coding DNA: TGCGCCAGCAGCCAAGATGTGGTGGGGGCCCGCTACGAGCAGTACTTC.

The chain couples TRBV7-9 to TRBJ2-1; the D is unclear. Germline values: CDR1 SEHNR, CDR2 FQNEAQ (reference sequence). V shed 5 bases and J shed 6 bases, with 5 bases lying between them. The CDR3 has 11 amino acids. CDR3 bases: TGTGCCAGCAGCCTGGGCAATGAGCAGTTCTTC. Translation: CASSLGNEQFF.

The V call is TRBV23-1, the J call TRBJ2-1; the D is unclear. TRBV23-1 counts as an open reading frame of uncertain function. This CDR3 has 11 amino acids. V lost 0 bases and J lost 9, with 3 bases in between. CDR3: CASSQSGEQFF. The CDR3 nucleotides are TGCGCCAGCAGTCAATCCGGTGAGCAGTTCTTC.

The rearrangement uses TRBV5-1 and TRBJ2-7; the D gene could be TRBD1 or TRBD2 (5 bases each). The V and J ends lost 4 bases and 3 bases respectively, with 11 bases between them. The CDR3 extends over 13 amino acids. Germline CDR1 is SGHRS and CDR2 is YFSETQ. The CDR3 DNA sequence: TGCGCCAGCAGCCTCGGGGCTGGCTACGAGCAGTACTTC. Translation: CASSLGAGYEQYF.

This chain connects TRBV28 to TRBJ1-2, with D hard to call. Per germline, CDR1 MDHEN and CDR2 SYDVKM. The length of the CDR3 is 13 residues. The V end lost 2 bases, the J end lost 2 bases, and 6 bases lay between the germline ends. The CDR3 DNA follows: TGTGCCAGCAGTTTAGGTCGCAACTATGGCTACACCTTC. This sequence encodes CASSLGRNYGYTF.

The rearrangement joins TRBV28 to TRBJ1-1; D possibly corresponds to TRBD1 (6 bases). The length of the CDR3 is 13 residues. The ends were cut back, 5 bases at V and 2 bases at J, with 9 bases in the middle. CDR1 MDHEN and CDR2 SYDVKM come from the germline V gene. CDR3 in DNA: TGTGCCAGCAGTGGGGGGCGTAACACTGAAGCTTTCTTT. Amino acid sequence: CASSGGRNTEAFF.

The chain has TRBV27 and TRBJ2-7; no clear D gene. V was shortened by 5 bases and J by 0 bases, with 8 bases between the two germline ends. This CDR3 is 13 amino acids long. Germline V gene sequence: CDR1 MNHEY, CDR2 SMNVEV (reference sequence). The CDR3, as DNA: TGTGCCAGCAGTCCGAGAAGCTCCTACGAGCAGTACTTC. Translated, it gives CASSPRSSYEQYF.

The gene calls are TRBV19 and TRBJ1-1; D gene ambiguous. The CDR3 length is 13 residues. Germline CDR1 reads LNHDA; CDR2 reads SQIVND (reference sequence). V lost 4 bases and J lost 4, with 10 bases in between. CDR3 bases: TGTGCCAGTAGTACGAGGCGAGGCACTGAAGCTTTCTTT. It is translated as CASSTRRGTEAFF.

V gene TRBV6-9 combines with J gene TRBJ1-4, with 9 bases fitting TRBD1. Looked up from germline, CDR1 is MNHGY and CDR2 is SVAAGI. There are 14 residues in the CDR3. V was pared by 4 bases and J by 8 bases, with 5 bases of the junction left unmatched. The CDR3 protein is CASSFTGGSEKLFF. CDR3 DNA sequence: TGTGCCAGCAGTTTCACAGGGGGCAGCGAAAAACTGTTTTTT.

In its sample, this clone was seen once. The CDR3: CASSPGTRSGEQFF. The CDR3 region has the DNA TGTGCCAGCAGCCCCGGGACTAGGTCTGGTGAGCAGTTCTTC. The chain is built from TRBV13 and TRBJ2-1; 8 positions match TRBD2. Trimming cost V 5 bases and J 9 bases; bases outside gene matches: 9. The CDR3 is made up of 14 amino acids. CDR1 is PRHDT, CDR2 FYEKMQ, per germline (reference sequence).

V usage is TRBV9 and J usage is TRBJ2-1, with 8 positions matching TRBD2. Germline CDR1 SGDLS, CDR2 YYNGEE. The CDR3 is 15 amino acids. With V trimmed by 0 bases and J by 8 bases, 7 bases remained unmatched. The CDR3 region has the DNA TGTGCCAGCAGCGTAGGGAGCGGGAGAGGGTATGAGCAGTTCTTC. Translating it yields CASSVGSGRGYEQFF.

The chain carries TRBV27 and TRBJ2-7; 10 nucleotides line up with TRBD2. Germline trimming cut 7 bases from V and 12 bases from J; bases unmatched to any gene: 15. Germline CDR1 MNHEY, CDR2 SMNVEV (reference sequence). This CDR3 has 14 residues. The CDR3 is CASTPLGLAGVPYF. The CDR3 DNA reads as TGTGCCAGCACCCCCCTTGGGCTAGCGGGAGTCCCGTACTTC.

In DNA form, the CDR3 reads TGTGCCAGCAGCGTCCCCACCGACAGAACCCTCCCTAGCACAGATACGCAGTATTTT. Amino acid sequence: CASSVPTDRTLPSTDTQYF. The chain employs TRBV5-5 and TRBJ2-3, with a possible D match to TRBD1 (5 bases). This CDR3 is built from 19 residues. Trimming took off 4 bases at V and 0 bases at J, with 24 bases between the two ends. The germline V gene encodes CDR1 SGHKS and CDR2 YYEKEE (reference sequence).

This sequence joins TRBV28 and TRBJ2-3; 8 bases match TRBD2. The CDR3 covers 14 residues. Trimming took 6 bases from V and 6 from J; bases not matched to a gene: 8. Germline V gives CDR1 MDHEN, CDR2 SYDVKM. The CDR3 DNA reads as TGTGCCAGCAGCCCAGGACTAGCAGAGGATACGCAGTATTTT. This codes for CASSPGLAEDTQYF.

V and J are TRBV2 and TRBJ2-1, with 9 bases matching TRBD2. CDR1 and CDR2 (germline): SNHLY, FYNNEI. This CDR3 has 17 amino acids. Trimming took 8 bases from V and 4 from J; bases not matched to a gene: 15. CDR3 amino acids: CASQLYRLAESYNEQFF. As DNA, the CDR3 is TGTGCCAGCCAACTCTATCGACTAGCGGAGTCATACAATGAGCAGTTCTTC.

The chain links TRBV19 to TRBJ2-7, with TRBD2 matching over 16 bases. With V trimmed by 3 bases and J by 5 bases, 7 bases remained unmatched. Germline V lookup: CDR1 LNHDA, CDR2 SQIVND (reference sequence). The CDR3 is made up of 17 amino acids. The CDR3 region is CASSIPGLAGGPHEQYF. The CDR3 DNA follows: TGTGCCAGTAGTATTCCGGGACTAGCGGGAGGGCCCCACGAGCAGTACTTC.

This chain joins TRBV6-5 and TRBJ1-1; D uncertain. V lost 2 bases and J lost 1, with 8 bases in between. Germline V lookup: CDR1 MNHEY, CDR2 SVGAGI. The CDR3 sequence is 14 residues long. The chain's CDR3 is CASSYVAENTEAFF. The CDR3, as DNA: TGTGCCAGCAGTTACGTGGCAGAGAACACTGAAGCTTTCTTT.